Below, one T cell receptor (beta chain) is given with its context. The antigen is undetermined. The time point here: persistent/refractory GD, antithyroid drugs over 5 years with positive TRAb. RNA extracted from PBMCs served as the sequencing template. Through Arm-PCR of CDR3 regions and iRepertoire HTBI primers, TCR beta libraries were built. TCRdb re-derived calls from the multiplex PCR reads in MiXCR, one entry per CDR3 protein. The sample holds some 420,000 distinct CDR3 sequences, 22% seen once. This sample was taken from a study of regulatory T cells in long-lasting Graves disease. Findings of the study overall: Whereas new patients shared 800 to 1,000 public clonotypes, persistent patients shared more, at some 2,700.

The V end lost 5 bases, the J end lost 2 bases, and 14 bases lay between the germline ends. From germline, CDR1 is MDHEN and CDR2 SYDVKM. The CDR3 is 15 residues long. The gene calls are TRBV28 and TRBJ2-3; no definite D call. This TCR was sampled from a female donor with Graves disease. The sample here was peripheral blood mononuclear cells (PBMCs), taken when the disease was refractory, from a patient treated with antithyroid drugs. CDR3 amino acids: CASSTSPLSTDTQYF. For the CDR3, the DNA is TGTGCCAGCAGTACAAGTCCCCTGTCCACAGATACGCAGTATTTT.